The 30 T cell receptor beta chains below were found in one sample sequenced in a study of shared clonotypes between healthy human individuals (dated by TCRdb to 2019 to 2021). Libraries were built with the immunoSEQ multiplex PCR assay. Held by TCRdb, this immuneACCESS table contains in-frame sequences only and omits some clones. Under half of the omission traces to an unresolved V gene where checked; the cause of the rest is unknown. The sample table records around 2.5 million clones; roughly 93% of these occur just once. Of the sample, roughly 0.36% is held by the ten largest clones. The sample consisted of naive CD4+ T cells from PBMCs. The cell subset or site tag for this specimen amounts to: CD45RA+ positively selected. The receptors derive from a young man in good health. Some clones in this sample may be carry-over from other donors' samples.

CDR3 loop: CASSPLGLAGPNTGELFF. CDR3 nucleotides: TGTGCCAGCAGCCCCCTCGGGCTAGCGGGTCCGAACACCGGGGAGCTGTTTTTT. This chain uses TRBV7-9 with TRBJ2-2; 8 bases are a match to TRBD2. The CDR3 length is 18 residues. Losses at the gene ends were 5 bases for V and 0 bases for J; bases not matched to a gene: 11. Germline CDR1 is SEHNR and CDR2 is FQNEAQ (reference sequence).

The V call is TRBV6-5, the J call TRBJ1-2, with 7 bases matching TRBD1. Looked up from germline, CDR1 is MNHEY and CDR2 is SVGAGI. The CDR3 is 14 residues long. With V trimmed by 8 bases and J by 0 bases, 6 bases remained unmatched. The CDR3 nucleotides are TGTGCCAGCCGAAGGGACAGAGCTAACTATGGCTACACCTTC. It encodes CASRRDRANYGYTF.

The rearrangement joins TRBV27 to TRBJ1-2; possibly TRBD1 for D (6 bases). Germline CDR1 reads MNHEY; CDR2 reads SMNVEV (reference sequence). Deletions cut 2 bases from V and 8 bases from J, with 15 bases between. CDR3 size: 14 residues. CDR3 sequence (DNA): TGTGCCAGCAGTTTAAAGGGGGAGGTAGGGGGCTACACCTTC. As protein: CASSLKGEVGGYTF.

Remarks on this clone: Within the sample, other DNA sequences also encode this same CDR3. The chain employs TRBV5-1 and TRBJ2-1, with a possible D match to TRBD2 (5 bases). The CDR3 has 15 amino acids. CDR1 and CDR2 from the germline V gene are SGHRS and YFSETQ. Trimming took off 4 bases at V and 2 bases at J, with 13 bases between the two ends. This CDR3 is CASSLLAGAYNEQFF. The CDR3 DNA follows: TGCGCCAGCAGCCTCCTCGCGGGCGCCTACAATGAGCAGTTCTTC.

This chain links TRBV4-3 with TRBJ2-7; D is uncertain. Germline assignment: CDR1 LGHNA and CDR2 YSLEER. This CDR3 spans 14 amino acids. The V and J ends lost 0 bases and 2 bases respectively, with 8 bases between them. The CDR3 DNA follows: TGCGCCAGCAGCCAAGATGCAGTCACCTACGAGCAGTACTTC. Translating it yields CASSQDAVTYEQYF.

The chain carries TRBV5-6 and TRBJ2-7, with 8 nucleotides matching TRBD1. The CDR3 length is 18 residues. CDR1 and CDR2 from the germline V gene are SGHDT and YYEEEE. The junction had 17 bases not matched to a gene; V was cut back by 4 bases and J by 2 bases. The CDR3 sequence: CASSTGQGARAKTYEQYF. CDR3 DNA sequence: TGTGCCAGCAGCACCGGACAGGGCGCCAGGGCGAAGACCTACGAGCAGTACTTC. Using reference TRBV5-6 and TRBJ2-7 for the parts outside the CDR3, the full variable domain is DAGVTQSPTHLIKTRGQQVTLRCSPKSGHDTVSWYQQALGQGPQFIFQYYEEEERQRGNFPDRFSGHQFPNYSSELNVNALLLGDSALYLCASSTGQGARAKTYEQYFGPGTRLTVT.

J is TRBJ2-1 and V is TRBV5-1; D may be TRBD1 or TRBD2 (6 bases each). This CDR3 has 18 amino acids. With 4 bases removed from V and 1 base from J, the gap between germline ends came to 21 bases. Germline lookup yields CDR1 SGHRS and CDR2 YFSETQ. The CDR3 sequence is CASSATGARGTSYNEQFF. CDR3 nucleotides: TGCGCCAGCAGCGCCACCGGGGCGAGGGGGACTTCCTACAATGAGCAGTTCTTC.

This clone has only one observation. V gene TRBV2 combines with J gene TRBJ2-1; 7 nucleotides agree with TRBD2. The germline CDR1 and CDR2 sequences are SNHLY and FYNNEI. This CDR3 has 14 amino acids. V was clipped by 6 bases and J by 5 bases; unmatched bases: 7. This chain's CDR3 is CASRGLSGHNEQFF. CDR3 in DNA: TGTGCCAGCAGGGGACTATCGGGGCACAATGAGCAGTTCTTC. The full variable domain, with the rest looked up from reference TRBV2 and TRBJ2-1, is EPEVTQTPSHQVTQMGQEVILRCVPISNHLYFYWYRQILGQKVEFLVSFYNNEISEKSEIFDDQFSVERPDGSNFTLKIRSTKLEDSAMYFCASRGLSGHNEQFFGPGTRLTVL.

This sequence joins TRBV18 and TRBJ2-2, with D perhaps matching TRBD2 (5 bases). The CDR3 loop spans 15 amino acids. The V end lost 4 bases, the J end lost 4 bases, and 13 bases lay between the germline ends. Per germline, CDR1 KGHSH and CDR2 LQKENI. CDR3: CASSLMDSATGELFF. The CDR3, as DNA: TGTGCCAGCTCACTTATGGACTCAGCCACCGGGGAGCTGTTTTTT.

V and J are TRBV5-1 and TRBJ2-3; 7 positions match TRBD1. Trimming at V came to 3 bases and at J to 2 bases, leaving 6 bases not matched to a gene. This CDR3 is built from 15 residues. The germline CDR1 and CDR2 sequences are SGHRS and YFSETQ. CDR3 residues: CASSSTTGHTDTQYF. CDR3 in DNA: TGCGCCAGCAGCTCCACGACAGGGCACACAGATACGCAGTATTTT.

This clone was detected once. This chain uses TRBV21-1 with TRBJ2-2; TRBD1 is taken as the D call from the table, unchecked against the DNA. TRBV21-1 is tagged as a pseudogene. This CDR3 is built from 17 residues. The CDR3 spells CASSDVSGQGDTGELFF. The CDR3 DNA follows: TGTGCCAGCAGCGACGTTTCTGGACAGGGAGACACCGGGGAGCTGTTTTTT.

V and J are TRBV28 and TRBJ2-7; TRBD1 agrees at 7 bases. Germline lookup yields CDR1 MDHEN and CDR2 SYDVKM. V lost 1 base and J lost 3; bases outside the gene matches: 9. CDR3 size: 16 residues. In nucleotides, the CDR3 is TGTGCCAGCAGTTTATCGTTGGGGACAGACATCTACGAGCAGTACTTC. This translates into CASSLSLGTDIYEQYF.

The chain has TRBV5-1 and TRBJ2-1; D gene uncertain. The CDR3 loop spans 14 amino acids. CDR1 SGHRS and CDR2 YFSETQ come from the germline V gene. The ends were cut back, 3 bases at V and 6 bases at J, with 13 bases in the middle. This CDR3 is CASSYPILTNEQFF. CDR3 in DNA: TGCGCCAGCAGCTACCCTATATTAACCAATGAGCAGTTCTTC. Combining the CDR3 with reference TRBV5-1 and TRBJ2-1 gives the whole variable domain KAGVTQTPRYLIKTRGQQVTLSCSPISGHRSVSWYQQTPGQGLQFLFEYFSETQRNKGNFPGRFSGRQFSNSRSEMNVSTLELGDSALYLCASSYPILTNEQFFGPGTRLTVL.

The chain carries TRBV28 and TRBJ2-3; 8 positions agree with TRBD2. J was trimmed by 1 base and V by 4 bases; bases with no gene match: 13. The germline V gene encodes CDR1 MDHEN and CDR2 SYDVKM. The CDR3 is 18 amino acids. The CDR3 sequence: CASSSPSRREGGTDTQYF. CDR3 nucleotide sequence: TGTGCCAGCAGTTCCCCTAGTCGACGGGAGGGTGGCACAGATACGCAGTATTTT.

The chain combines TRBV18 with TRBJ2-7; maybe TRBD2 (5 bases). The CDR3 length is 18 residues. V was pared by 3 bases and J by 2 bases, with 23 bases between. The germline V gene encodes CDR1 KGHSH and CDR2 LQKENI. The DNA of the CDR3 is TGTGCCAGCTCACCGGAGGTTGTGAAGGTTTTTACGGCCTACGAGCAGTACTTC. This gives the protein CASSPEVVKVFTAYEQYF.

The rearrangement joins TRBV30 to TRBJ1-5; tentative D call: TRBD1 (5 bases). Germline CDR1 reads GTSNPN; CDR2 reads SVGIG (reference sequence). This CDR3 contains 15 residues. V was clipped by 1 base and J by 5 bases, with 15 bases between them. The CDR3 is CAWSGSWLRDQPQHF. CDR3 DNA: TGTGCCTGGAGTGGGTCATGGCTCAGGGATCAGCCCCAGCATTTT.

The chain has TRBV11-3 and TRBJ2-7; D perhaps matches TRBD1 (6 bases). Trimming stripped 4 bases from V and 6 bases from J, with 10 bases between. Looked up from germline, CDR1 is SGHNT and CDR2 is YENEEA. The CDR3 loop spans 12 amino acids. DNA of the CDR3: TGTGCCAGCAGCTCAGGACAGTTCGAGCAGTACTTC. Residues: CASSSGQFEQYF.

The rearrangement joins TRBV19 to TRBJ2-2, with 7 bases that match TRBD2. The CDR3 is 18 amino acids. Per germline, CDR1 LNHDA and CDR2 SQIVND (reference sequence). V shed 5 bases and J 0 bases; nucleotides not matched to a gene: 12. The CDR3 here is CASSSEGRLAPNTGELFF. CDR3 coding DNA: TGTGCCAGTAGTTCGGAGGGGAGACTAGCCCCGAACACCGGGGAGCTGTTTTTT. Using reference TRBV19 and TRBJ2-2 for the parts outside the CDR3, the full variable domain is DGGITQSPKYLFRKEGQNVTLSCEQNLNHDAMYWYRQDPGQGLRLIYYSQIVNDFQKGDIAEGYSVSREKKESFPLTVTSAQKNPTAFYLCASSSEGRLAPNTGELFFGEGSRLTVL.

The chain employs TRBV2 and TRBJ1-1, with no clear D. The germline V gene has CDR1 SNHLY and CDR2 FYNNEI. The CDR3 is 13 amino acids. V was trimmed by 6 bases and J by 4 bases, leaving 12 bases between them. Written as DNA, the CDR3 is TGTGCCAGCAGCGGCGGGCCGTTCACTGAAGCTTTCTTT. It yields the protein CASSGGPFTEAFF.

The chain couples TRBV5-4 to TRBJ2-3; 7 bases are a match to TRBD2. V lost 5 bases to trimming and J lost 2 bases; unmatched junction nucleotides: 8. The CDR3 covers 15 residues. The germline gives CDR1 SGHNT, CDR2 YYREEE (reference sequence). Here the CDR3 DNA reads TGTGCCAGCAGTTTTGGGGCGGGAGACACAGATACGCAGTATTTT. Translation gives CASSFGAGDTDTQYF.

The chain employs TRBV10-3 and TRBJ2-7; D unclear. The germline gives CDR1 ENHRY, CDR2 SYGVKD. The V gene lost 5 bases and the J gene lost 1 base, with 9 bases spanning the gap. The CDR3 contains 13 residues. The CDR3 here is CAISQTLSYEQYF. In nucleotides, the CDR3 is TGTGCCATCAGTCAGACACTATCCTACGAGCAGTACTTC.

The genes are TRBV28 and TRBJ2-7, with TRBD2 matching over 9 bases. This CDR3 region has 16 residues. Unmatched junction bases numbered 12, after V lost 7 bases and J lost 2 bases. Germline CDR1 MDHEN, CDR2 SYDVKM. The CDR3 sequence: CASNIAGGPGPYEQYF. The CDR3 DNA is TGTGCCAGCAATATCGCGGGAGGGCCTGGTCCCTACGAGCAGTACTTC.

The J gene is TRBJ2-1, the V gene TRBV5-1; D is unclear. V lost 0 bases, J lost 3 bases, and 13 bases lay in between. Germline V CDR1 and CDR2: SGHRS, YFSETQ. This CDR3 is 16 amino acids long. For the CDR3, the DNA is TGCGCCAGCAGCTTGGAGGATGCGGCTTACTACAATGAGCAGTTCTTC. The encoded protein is CASSLEDAAYYNEQFF.

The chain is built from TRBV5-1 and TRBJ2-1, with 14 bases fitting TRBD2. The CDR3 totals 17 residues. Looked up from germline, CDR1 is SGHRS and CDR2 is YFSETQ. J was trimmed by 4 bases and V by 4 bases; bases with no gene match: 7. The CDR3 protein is CASSMPGLAGAYNEQFF. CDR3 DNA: TGCGCCAGCAGCATGCCGGGACTAGCGGGAGCTTACAATGAGCAGTTCTTC.

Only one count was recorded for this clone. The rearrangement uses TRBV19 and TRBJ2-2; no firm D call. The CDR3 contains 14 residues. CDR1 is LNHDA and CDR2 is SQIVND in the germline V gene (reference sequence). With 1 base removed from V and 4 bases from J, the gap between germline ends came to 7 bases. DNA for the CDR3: TGTGCCAGTAGTATAGTCCGCTTCACCGGGGAGCTGTTTTTT. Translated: CASSIVRFTGELFF.

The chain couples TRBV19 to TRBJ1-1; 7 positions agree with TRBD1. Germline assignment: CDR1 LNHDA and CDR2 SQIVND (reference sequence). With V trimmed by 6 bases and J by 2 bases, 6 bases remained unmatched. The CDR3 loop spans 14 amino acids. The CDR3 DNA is TGTGCCAGTAGCTCGGGACAGTTAAACACTGAAGCTTTCTTT. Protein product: CASSSGQLNTEAFF.

The CDR3 sequence: CASSYRLSQANYGYTF. The CDR3 nucleotides read TGTGCCAGCAGTTACAGATTAAGTCAGGCTAACTATGGCTACACCTTC. The chain joins TRBV6-6 to TRBJ1-2; D gene ambiguous. The V and J ends lost 2 bases and 0 bases respectively, with 13 bases between them. Germline CDR1 and CDR2: MNHNY and SVGAGI (reference sequence). The CDR3 is 16 amino acids.

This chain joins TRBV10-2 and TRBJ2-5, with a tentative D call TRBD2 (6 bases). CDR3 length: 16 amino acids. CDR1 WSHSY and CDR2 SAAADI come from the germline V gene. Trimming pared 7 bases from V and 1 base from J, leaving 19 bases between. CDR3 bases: TGCGCCAGCACTCGAGGGGACTTGGGTAGCCAAGAGACCCAGTACTTC. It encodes CASTRGDLGSQETQYF.

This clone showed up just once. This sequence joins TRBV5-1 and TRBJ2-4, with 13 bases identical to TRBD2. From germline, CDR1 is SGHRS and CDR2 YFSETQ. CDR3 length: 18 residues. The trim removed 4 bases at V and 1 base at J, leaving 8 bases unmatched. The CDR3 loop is CASSPGGTSGVAKNIQYF. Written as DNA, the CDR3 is TGCGCCAGCAGCCCCGGTGGGACTAGCGGGGTCGCCAAAAACATTCAGTACTTC.

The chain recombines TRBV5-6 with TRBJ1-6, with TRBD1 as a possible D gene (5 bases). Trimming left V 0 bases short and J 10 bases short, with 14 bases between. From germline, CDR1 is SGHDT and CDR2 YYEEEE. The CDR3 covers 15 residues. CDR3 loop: CASSLEPGSGSPLHF. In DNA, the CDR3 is TGTGCCAGCAGCTTGGAACCAGGGTCGGGCTCACCCCTCCACTTT. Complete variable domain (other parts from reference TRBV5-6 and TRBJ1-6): DAGVTQSPTHLIKTRGQQVTLRCSPKSGHDTVSWYQQALGQGPQFIFQYYEEEERQRGNFPDRFSGHQFPNYSSELNVNALLLGDSALYLCASSLEPGSGSPLHFGNGTRLTVT.